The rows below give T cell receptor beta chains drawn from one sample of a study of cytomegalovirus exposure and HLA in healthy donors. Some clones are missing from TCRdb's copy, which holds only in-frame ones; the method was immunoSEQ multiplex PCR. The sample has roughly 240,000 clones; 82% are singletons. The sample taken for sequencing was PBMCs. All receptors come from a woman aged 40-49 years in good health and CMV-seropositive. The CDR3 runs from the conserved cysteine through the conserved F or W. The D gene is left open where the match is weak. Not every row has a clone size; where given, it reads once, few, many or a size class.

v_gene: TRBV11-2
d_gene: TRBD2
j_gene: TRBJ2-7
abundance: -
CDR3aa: CASSLDSGGTPYEQYF
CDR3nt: TGTGCCAGCAGCTTAGATAGCGGGGGAACCCCCTACGAGCAGTACTTC

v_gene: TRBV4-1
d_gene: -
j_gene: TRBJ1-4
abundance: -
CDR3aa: CASSRQPTNEKLFF
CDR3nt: TGCGCCAGCAGCCGACAGCCTACTAATGAAAAACTGTTTTTT

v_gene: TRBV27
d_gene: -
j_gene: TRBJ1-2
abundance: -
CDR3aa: CASSSSQGRGGYTF
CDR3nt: TGTGCCAGCAGTTCCTCGCAGGGAAGGGGTGGCTACACCTTC

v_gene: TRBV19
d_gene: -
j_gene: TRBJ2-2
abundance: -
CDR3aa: CASSAMGQNTGELFF
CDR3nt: TGTGCCAGTAGTGCCATGGGACAGAACACCGGGGAGCTGTTTTTT

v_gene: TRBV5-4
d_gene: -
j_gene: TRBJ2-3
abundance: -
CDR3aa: CASSLGAVALDRTDTQYF
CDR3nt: TGTGCCAGCAGCTTGGGGGCAGTCGCACTAGACCGCACAGATACGCAGTATTTT

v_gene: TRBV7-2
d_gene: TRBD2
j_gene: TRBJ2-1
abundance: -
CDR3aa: CASSKGLAGNEQFF
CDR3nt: TGTGCCAGCAGCAAGGGACTAGCGGGCAATGAGCAGTTCTTC

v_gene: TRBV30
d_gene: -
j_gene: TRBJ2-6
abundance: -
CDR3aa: CAWSVPGRGRANVLTF
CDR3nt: TGTGCCTGGAGTGTACCGGGCCGGGGGAGGGCCAACGTCCTGACTTTC

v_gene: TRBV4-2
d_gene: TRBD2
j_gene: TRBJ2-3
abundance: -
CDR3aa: CASSPGTSRTDTQYF
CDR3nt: TGTGCCAGCAGCCCCGGGACTAGTCGAACAGATACGCAGTATTTT

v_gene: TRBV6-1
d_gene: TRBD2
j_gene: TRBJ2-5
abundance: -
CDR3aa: CASSGALAGARWETQYF
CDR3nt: TGTGCCAGCAGTGGGGCTCTAGCGGGGGCCCGGTGGGAGACCCAGTACTTC

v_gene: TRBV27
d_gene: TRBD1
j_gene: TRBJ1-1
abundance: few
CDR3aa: CASSEAGTGGHTEAFF
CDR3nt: TGTGCCAGCAGTGAGGCAGGGACAGGGGGGCACACTGAAGCTTTCTTT

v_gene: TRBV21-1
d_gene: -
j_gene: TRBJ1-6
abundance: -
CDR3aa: CEQASNSPLHF
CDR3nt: TGTGAACAGGCATCAAATTCACCCCTCCACTTT

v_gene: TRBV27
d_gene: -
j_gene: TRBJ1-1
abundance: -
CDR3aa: CASSQGRGLSTEAFF
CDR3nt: TGTGCCAGCAGCCAAGGGAGGGGGTTGAGCACTGAAGCTTTCTTT

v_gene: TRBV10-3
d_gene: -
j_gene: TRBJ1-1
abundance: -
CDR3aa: CAISDSMNTEAFF
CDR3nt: TGTGCCATCAGTGACAGTATGAACACTGAAGCTTTCTTT

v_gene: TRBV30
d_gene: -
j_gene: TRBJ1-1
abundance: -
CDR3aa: CAWNQGMNTEAFF
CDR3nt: TGTGCCTGGAATCAGGGAATGAACACTGAAGCTTTCTTT

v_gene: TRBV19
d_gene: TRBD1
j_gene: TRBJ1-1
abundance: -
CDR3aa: CASSVGTENTEAFF
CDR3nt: TGTGCCAGTAGTGTGGGGACAGAGAACACTGAAGCTTTCTTT

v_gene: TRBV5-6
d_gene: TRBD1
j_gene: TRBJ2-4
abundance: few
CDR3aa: CASSADRGRLDIQYF
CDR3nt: TGTGCCAGCAGTGCTGACAGGGGGCGCTTAGACATTCAGTACTTC

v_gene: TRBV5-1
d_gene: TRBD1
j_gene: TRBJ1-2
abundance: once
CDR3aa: CASSLAGQGPFVNYGYTF
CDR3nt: TGCGCCAGCAGCTTGGCAGGACAGGGCCCATTCGTTAACTATGGCTACACCTTC